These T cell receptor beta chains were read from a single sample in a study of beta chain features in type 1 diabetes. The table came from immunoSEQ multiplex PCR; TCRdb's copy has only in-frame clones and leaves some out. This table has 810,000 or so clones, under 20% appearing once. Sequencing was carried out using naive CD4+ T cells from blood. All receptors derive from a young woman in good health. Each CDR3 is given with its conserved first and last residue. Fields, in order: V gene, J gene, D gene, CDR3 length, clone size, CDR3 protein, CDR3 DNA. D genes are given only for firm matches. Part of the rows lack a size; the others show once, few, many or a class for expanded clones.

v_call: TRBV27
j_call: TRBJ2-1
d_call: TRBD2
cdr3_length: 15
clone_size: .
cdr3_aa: CASSYGRPSYNEQFF
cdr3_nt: TGTGCCAGCAGTTACGGGAGGCCCTCCTACAATGAGCAGTTCTTC

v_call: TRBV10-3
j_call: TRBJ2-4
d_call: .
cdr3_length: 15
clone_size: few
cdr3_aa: CAISADRLAKNIQYF
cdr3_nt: TGTGCCATCAGTGCAGATCGACTAGCCAAAAACATTCAGTACTTC

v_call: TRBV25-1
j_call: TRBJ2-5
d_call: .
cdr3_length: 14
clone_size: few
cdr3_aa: CASSERLGYETQYF
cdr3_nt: TGTGCCAGCAGTGAACGCCTAGGGTACGAGACCCAGTACTTC

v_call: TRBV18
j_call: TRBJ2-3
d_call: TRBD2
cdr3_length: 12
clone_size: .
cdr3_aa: CASSQRLATQYF
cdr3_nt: TGTGCCAGCTCACAGCGACTAGCCACGCAGTATTTT

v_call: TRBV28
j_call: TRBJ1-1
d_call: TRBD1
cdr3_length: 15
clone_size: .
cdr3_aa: CASSLALQGGSEAFF
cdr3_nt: TGTGCCAGCAGTTTGGCACTCCAGGGGGGATCTGAAGCTTTCTTT

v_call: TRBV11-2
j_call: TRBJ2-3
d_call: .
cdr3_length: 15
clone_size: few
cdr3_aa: CASSLGASGTDTQYF
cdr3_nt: TGTGCCAGCAGCTTAGGCGCCTCAGGCACAGATACGCAGTATTTT

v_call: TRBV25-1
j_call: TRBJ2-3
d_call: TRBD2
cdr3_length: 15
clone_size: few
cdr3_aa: CASTPGTSGGDTQYF
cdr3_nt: TGTGCCAGCACCCCAGGGACTAGCGGGGGAGATACGCAGTATTTT

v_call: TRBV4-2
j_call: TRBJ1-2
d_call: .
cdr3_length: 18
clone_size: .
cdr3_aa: CASSQDTRTSGSNYGYTF
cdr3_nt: TGTGCCAGCAGCCAAGATACTAGGACATCGGGGTCTAACTATGGCTACACCTTC

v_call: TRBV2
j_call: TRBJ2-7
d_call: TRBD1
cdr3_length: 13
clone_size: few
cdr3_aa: CASSGTGPYEQYF
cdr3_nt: TGTGCCAGCAGTGGGACAGGTCCCTACGAGCAGTACTTC

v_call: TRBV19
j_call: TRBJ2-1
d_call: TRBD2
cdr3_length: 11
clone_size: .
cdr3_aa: CATRLAGERFF
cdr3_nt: TGTGCCACACGACTAGCGGGAGAGAGGTTCTTC

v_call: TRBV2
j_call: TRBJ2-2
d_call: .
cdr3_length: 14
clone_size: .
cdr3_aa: CASSGSRVHGELFF
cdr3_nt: TGTGCCAGCAGTGGGAGCAGGGTTCACGGGGAGCTGTTTTTT

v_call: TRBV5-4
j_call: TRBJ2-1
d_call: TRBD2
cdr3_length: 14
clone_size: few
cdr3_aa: CASSPGLAGVEQFF
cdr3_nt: TGTGCCAGCAGCCCGGGACTAGCGGGAGTGGAGCAGTTCTTC

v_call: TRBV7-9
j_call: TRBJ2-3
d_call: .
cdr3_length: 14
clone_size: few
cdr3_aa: CASSLGSLGDTQYF
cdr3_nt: TGTGCCAGCAGCTTGGGAAGCCTTGGAGATACGCAGTATTTT

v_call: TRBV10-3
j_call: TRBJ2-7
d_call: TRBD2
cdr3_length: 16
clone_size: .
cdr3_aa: CAISWTSSPTPVEQYF
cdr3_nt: TGTGCCATCAGCTGGACTAGTTCTCCTACTCCGGTCGAGCAGTACTTC

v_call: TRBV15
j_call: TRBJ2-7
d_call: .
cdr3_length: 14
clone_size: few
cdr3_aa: CATSRQGSSYEQYF
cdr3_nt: TGTGCCACCAGCAGGCAAGGGAGCTCCTACGAGCAGTACTTC

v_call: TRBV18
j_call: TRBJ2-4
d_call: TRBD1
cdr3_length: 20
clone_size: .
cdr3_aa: CASSPPFGQGAAGAKNIQYF
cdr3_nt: TGTGCCAGCTCACCACCGTTTGGACAGGGGGCGGCCGGGGCCAAAAACATTCAGTACTTC

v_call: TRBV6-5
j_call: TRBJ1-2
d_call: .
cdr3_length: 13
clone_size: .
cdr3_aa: CASSYVGFGGYTF
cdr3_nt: TGTGCCAGCAGTTACGTAGGGTTTGGGGGCTACACCTTC

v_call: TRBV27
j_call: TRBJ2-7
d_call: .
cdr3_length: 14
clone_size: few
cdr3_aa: CASSLSRDSYEQYF
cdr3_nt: TGTGCCAGCAGTTTAAGCCGAGACTCCTACGAGCAGTACTTC

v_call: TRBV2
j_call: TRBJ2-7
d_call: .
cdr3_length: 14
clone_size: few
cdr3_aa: CASSDASPLREQYF
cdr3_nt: TGTGCCAGCAGTGACGCCAGTCCCTTACGGGAGCAGTACTTC

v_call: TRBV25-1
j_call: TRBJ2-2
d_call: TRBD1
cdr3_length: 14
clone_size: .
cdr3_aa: CASRRQGDTGELFF
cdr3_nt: TGTGCCAGCAGAAGACAGGGTGACACCGGGGAGCTGTTTTTT

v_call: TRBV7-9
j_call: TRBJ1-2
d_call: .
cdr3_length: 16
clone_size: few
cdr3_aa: CASSLSGGAFSYGYTF
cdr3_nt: TGTGCCAGCAGCTTATCCGGGGGCGCCTTCTCCTATGGCTACACCTTC

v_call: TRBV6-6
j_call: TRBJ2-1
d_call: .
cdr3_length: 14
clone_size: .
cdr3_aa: CASSDSSSYNEQFF
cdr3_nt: TGTGCCAGCAGCGACTCGAGCTCCTACAATGAGCAGTTCTTC

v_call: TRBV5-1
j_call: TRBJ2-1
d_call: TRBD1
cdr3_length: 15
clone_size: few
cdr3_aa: CASSLDGQGASEQFF
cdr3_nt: TGCGCCAGCAGCTTGGATGGACAGGGGGCGAGTGAGCAGTTCTTC